This T cell receptor beta chain was sequenced in a study of blood T cell repertoires in COVID-19. Generated by immunoSEQ multiplex PCR, the TCRdb table keeps only in-frame clones and is missing some. Of roughly 350,000 clones in the sample, around 85% were seen once. The specimen sequenced was peripheral blood. This TCR was recovered from a woman aged 18-29 years with acute or convalescent COVID-19.

The CDR3 region is CASIETSASDTQYF. The CDR3 DNA reads as TGCGCCAGCATAGAGACTAGCGCCTCAGATACGCAGTATTTT. The chain has TRBV5-1 and TRBJ2-3; 8 nucleotides align to TRBD2. The CDR3 runs 14 residues. In germline, CDR1 is SGHRS, CDR2 YFSETQ. J gave up 4 bases and V 6 bases, and 7 bases lay outside the gene matches.